What follows is one TCR beta chain and its context. This specimen belongs to a study of blood T cell repertoires in COVID-19. TCRdb's copy holds only in-frame clones and misses some; the assay was immunoSEQ multiplex PCR. This sample has about 57,000 clones, with about four fifths found just once. This CDR3 contains 13 residues. Trimming removed 0 bases from V and 2 bases from J, with 5 bases in between. Looked up from germline, CDR1 is LGHDT and CDR2 is YNNKEL (reference sequence). Material: PBMCs or T cells enriched from blood (not recorded which). The chain joins TRBV3-1 (or the pseudogene TRBV3-2) to TRBJ2-7, with no clear D. The receptor was isolated from a woman between 35 and 50 years old with acute COVID-19. The CDR3 DNA is TGTGCCAGCAGCCAAGACACTCCCTACGAGCAGTACGTC. As protein: CASSQDTPYEQYV.